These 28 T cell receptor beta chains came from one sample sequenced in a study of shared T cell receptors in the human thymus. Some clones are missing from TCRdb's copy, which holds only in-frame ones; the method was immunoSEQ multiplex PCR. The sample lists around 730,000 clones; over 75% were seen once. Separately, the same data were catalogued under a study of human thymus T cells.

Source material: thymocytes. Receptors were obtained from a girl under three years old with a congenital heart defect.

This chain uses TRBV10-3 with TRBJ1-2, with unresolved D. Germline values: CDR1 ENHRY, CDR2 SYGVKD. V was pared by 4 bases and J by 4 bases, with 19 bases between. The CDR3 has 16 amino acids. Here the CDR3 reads CAISASRLTRAYGYTF. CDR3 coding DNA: TGTGCCATCAGTGCGTCCCGTCTTACGAGAGCCTATGGCTACACCTTC.

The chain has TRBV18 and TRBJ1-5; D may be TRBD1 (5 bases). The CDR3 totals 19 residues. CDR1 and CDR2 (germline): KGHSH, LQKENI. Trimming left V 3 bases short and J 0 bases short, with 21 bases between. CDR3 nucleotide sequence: TGTGCCAGCTCACCCACTGGGAAGGGGCTAGAGTATAGCAATCAGCCCCAGCATTTT. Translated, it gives CASSPTGKGLEYSNQPQHF.

The CDR3 coding sequence is TGTGCCTGGAGTCCACAGATCAGGGTGGCCTACGAGCAGTACTTC. It encodes CAWSPQIRVAYEQYF. V and J are TRBV30 and TRBJ2-7; a weak D match, TRBD1 (5 bases). V was pared by 2 bases and J by 2 bases, with 16 bases between. Germline CDR1 and CDR2: GTSNPN and SVGIG (reference sequence). The CDR3 runs to 15 residues.

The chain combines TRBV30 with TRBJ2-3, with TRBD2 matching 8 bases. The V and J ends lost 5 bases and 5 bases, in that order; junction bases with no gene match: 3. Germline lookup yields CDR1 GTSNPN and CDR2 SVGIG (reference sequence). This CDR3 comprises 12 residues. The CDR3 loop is CAWGRGGDTQYF. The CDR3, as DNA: TGTGCCTGGGGTCGGGGGGGAGATACGCAGTATTTT. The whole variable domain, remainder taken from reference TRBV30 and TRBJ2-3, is SQTIHQWPATLVQPVGSPLSLECTVEGTSNPNLYWYRQAAGRGLQLLFYSVGIGQISSEVPQNLSASRPQDRQFILSSKKLLLSDSGFYLCAWGRGGDTQYFGPGTRLTVL.

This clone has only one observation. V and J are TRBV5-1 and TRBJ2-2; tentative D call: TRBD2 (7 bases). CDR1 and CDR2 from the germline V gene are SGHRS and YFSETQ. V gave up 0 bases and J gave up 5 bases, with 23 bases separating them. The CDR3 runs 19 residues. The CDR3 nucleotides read TGCGCCAGCAGCTTGGCCGGGCGGGGGCAAGGGATCGGAACCGGGGAGCTGTTTTTT. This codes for CASSLAGRGQGIGTGELFF.

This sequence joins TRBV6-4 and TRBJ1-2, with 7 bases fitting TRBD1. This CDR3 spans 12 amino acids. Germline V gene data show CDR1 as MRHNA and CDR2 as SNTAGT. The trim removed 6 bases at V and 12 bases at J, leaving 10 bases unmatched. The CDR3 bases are TGTGCCAGCAGGACCGGGACAGAAATCGACACCTTC. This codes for CASRTGTEIDTF.

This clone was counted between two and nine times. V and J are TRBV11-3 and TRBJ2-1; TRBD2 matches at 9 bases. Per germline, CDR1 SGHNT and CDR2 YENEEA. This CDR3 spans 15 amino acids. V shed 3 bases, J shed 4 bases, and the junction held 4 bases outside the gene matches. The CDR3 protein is CASSFSAGGYNEQFF. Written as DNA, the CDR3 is TGTGCCAGCAGCTTTTCAGCGGGGGGATACAATGAGCAGTTCTTC.

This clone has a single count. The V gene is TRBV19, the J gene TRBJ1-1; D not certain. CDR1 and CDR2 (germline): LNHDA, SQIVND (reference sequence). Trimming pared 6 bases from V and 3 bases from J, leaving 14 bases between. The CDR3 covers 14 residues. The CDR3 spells CASRWARPDTEAFF. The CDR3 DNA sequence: TGTGCCAGTAGATGGGCCAGGCCCGACACTGAAGCTTTCTTT.

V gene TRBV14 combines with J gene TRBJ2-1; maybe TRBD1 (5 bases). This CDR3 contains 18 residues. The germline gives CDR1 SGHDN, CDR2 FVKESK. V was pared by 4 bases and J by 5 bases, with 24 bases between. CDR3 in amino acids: CASSPLSQGGILNNEQFF. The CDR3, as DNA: TGTGCCAGCAGCCCCTTAAGTCAGGGTGGCATCTTAAACAATGAGCAGTTCTTC.

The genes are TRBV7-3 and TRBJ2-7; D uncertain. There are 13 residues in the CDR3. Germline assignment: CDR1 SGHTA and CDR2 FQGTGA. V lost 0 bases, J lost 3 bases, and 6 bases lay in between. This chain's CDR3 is CASSLTHGYEQYF. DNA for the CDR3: TGTGCCAGCAGCTTAACACATGGCTACGAGCAGTACTTC.

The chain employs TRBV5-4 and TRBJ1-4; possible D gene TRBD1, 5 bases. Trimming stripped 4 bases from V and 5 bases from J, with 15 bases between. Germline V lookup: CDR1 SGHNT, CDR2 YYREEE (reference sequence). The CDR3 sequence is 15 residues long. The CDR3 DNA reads TGTGCCAGCAGCCGGGTCCAGGGTAAAAATGAAAAACTGTTTTTT. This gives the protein CASSRVQGKNEKLFF.

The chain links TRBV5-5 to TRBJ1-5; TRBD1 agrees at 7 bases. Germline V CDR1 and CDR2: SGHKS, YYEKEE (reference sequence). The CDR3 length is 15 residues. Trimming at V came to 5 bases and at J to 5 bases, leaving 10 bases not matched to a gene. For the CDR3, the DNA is TGTGCCAGCAGTTTGAAGGGGGACAGCTATCAGCCCCAGCATTTT. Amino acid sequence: CASSLKGDSYQPQHF.

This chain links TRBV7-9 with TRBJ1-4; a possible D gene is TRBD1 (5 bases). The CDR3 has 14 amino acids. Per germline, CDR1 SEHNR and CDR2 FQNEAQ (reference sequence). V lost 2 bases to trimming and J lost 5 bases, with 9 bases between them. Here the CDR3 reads CASSLNRPNEKLFF. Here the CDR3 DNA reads TGTGCCAGCAGCTTAAACAGGCCGAATGAAAAACTGTTTTTT. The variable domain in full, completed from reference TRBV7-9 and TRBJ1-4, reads DTGVSQNPRHKITKRGQNVTFRCDPISEHNRLYWYRQTLGQGPEFLTYFQNEAQLEKSRLLSDRFSAERPKGSFSTLEIQRTEQGDSAMYLCASSLNRPNEKLFFGSGTQLSVL.

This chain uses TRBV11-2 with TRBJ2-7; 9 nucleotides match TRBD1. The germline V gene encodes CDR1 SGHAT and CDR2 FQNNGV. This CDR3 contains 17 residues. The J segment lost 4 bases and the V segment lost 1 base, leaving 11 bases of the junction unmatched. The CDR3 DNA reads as TGTGCCAGCAGCTTAGCCTCGTTGGGGGGACAGGGTTACGAGCAGTACTTC. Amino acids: CASSLASLGGQGYEQYF.

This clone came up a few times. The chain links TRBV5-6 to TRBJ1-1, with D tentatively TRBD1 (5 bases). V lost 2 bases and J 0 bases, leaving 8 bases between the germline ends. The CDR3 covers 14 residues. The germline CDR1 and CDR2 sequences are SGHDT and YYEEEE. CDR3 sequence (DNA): TGTGCCAGCAGCTTTAGACAGATGAACACTGAAGCTTTCTTT. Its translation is CASSFRQMNTEAFF.

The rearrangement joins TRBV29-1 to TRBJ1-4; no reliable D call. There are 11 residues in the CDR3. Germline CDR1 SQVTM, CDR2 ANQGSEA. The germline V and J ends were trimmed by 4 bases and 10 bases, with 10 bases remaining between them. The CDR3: CSVGVGGKLFF. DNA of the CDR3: TGCAGCGTTGGAGTCGGAGGAAAACTGTTTTTT. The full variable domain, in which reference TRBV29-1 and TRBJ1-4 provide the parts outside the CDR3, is SAVISQKPSRDICQRGTSLTIQCQVDSQVTMMFWYRQQPGQSLTLIATANQGSEATYESGFVIDKFPISRPNLTFSTLTVSNMSPEDSSIYLCSVGVGGKLFFGSGTQLSVL.

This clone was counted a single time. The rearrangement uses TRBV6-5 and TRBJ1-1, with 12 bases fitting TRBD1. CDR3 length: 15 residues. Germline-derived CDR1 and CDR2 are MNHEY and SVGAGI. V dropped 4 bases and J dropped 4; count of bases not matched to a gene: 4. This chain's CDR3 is CASSSRDRGPTEAFF. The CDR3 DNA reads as TGTGCCAGCAGTTCACGGGACAGGGGGCCCACTGAAGCTTTCTTT.

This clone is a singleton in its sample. The CDR3 loop is CASSPTGIREQYF. CDR3 DNA: TGTGCCAGCAGCCCCACAGGGATCCGCGAGCAGTACTTC. The gene calls are TRBV11-3 and TRBJ2-7; D might be TRBD1 (6 bases). The CDR3 consists of 13 residues. Germline loops: CDR1 SGHNT, CDR2 YENEEA. Trimming shortened V by 5 bases and J by 6 bases, and 14 bases separated the two germline ends.

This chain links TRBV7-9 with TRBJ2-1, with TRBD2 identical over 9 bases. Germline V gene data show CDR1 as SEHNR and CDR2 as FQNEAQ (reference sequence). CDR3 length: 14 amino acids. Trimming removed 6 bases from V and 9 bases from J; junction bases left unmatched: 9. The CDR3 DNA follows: TGTGCCAGCAGTTGGCGGGGGGGCCTTGGTGAGCAGTTCTTC. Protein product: CASSWRGGLGEQFF. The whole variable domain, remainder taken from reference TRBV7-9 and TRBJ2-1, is DTGVSQNPRHKITKRGQNVTFRCDPISEHNRLYWYRQTLGQGPEFLTYFQNEAQLEKSRLLSDRFSAERPKGSFSTLEIQRTEQGDSAMYLCASSWRGGLGEQFFGPGTRLTVL.

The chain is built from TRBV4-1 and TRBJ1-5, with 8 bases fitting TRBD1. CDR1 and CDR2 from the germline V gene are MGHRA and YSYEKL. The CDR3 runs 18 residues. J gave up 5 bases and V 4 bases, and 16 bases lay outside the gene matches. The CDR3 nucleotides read TGCGCCAGCAGCCTGGGGGGGGAGGGACAGGTCGAAGATCAGCCCCAGCATTTT. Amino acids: CASSLGGEGQVEDQPQHF.

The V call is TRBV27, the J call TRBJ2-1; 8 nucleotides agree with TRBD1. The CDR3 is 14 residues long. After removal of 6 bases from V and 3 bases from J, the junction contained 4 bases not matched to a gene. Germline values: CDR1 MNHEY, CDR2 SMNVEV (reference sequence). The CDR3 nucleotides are TGTGCCAGCAGAACAGGGGGGTTCTACAATGAGCAGTTCTTC. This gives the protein CASRTGGFYNEQFF.

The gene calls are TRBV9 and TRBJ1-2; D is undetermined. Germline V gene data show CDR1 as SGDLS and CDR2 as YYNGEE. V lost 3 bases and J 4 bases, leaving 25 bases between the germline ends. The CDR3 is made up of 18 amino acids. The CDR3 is CASSGHHVGNKGLYGYTF. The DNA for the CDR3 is TGTGCCAGCAGCGGGCATCATGTAGGGAATAAAGGACTCTATGGCTACACCTTC.

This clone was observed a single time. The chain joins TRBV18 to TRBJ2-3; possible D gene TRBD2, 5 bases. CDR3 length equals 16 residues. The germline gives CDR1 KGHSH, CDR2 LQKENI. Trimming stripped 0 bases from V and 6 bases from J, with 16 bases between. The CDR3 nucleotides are TGTGCCAGCTCACCACCGAACGGTCCGAGGGTGGATACGCAGTATTTT. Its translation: CASSPPNGPRVDTQYF.

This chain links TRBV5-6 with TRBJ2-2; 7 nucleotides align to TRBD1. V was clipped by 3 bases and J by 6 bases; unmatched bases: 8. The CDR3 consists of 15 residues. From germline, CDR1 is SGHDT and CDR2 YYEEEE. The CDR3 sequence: CASSCRDREPGELFF. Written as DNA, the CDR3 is TGTGCCAGCAGCTGCCGGGACAGAGAACCCGGGGAGCTGTTTTTT.

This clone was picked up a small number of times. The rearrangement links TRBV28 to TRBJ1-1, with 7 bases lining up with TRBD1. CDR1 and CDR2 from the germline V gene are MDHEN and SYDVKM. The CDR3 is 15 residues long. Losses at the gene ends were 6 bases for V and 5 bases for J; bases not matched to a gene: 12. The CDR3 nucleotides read TGTGCCAGCAGGATTCAGCTACAGGGGAAAACTGAAGCTTTCTTT. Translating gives CASRIQLQGKTEAFF.

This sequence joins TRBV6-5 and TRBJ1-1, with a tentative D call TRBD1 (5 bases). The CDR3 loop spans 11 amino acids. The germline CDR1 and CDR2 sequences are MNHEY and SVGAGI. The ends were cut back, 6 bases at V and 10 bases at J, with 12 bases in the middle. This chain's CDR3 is CASRSRVLAFF. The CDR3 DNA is TGTGCCAGCAGGAGCAGGGTCTTAGCTTTCTTT.

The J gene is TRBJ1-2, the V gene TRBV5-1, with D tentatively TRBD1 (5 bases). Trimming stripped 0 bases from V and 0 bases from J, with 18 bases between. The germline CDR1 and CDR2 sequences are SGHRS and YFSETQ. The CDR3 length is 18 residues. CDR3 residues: CASSLDRTHKSANYGYTF. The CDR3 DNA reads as TGCGCCAGCAGCTTGGATCGGACACATAAAAGCGCTAACTATGGCTACACCTTC.

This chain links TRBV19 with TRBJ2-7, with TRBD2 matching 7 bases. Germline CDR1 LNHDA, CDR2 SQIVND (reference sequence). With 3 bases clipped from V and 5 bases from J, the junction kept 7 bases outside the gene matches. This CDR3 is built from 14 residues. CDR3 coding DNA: TGTGCCAGTAGTATTCGGGGGGTTGTCAACGAGCAGTACTTC. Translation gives CASSIRGVVNEQYF.